The clone carrying this TCR beta chain has only a few counts. As yet, its antigen is unknown. The PCR had 60 Vbeta and 13 Jbeta primers. Generated by immunoSEQ multiplex PCR, the TCRdb table keeps only in-frame clones and is missing some. The repertoire consists of roughly 100,000 clones, with over 60% occurring once and the leading ten covering 5% to 7.5%. This sample was included in a study of cytomegalovirus exposure and HLA in healthy donors. This CDR3 comprises 14 residues. CDR1 is SGHTS, CDR2 YDEGEE, per germline. Trimming removed 6 bases from V and 0 bases from J, with 10 bases in between. Study results and limitations: The records held CMV serostatus as the only immune exposure information.

The chain couples TRBV5-8 to TRBJ1-5; no reliable D call. The TCR sequence derives from a woman aged 50 to 60 in good health and CMV-seropositive. Sequencing was performed on PBMCs. Here the CDR3 reads CASNKQTSNQPQHF. The CDR3 DNA sequence: TGTGCCAGCAACAAACAGACTAGCAATCAGCCCCAGCATTTT.